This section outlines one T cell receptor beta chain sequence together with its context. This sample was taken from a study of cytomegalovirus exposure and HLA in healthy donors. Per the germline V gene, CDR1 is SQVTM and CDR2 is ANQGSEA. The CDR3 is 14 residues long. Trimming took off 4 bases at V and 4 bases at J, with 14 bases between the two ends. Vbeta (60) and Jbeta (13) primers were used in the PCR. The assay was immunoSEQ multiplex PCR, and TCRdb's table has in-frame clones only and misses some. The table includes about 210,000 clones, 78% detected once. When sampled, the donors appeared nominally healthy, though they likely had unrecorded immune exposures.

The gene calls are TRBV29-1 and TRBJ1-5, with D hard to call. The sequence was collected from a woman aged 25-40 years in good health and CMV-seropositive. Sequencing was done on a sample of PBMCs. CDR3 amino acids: CSVGGGIGNQPQHF. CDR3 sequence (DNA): TGCAGCGTTGGTGGAGGGATCGGAAATCAGCCCCAGCATTTT. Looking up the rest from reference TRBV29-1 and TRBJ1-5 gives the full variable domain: SAVISQKPSRDICQRGTSLTIQCQVDSQVTMMFWYRQQPGQSLTLIATANQGSEATYESGFVIDKFPISRPNLTFSTLTVSNMSPEDSSIYLCSVGGGIGNQPQHFGDGTRLSIL.